The clone carrying this T cell receptor (beta chain) was seen at least ten times. What it binds is not known. J was trimmed by 9 bases and V by 3 bases; bases with no gene match: 16. This CDR3 has 16 amino acids. One entry per CDR3 protein, called by TCRdb with MiXCR from the RT-PCR reads. The repertoire consists of around 500,000 distinct CDR3 sequences, with over 9.5% occurring once and the leading ten covering about 12%. The data originate from a study of response to subunit inactivated influenza vaccine. Whole-study findings and limits: Each seasonal flu vaccination may recruit only limited new T cells, authors suggested.

The specimen comprised PBMCs from blood, sampled 45 days after vaccination. This sequence originates from a man between 50 and 59 years old who received an inactivated influenza vaccine. The V and J genes are TRBV12-3 or TRBV12-4 and TRBJ2-7, with 8 bases identical to TRBD1. The CDR3 is CASSLSYDRGNLVQYF. The DNA for the CDR3 is TGTGCCAGCAGTTTGAGCTATGACAGGGGTAATCTCGTGCAGTACTTC.